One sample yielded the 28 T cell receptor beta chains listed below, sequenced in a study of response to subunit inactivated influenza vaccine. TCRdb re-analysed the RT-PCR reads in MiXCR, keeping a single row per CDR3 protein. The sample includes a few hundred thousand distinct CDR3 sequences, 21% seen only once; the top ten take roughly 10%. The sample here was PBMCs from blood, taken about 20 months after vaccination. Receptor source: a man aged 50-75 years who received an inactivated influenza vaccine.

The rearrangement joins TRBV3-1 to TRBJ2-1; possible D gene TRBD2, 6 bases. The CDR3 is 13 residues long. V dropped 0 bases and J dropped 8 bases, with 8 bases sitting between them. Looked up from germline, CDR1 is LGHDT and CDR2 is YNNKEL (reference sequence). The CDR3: CASSQDAGYEQFF. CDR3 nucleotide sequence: TGTGCCAGCAGCCAAGATGCGGGATATGAGCAGTTCTTC.

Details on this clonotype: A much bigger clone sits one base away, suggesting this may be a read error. The DNA of the CDR3 is TGCAGCGTTGGGACAGACAGAAACTCTGGAAACGCCATATATTTT. It specifies CSVGTDRNSGNAIYF. This rearrangement joins TRBV29-1 to TRBJ1-3; perhaps TRBD1 as D (6 bases). The CDR3 loop spans 15 amino acids. Germline V CDR1 and CDR2: SQVTM, ANQGSEA.

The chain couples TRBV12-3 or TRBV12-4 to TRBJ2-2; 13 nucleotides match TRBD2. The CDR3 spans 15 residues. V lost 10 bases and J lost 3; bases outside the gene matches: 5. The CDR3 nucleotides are TGTGCCACCGAGGGACTAGCGGGGTACACCGGGGAGCTGTTTTTT. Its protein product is CATEGLAGYTGELFF.

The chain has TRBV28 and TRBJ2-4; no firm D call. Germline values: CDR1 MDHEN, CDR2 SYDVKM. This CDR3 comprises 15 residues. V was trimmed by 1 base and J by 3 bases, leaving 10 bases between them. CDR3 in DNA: TGTGCCAGCAGTTTATTGTCCAGCGACAAAAACATTCAGTACTTC. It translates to CASSLLSSDKNIQYF.

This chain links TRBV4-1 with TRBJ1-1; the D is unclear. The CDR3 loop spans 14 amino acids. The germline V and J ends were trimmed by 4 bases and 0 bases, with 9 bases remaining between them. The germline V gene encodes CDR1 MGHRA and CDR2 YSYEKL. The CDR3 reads CASSPSIMNTEAFF. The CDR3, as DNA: TGCGCCAGCAGCCCCTCGATTATGAACACTGAAGCTTTCTTT.

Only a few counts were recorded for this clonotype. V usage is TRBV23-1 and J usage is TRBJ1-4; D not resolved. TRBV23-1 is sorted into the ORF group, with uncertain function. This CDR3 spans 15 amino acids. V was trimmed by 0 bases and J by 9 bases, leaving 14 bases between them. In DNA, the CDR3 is TGCGCCAGCAGTCAATCGAATGCCCCCCGCCAAAAACTGTTTTTT. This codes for CASSQSNAPRQKLFF.

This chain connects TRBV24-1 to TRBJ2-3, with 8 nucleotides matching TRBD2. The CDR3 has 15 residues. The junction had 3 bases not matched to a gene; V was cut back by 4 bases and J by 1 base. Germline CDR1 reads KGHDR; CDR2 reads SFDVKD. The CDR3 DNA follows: TGTGCCACCAGTGAACTAGCGGACCGCACAGATACGCAGTATTTT. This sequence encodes CATSELADRTDTQYF.

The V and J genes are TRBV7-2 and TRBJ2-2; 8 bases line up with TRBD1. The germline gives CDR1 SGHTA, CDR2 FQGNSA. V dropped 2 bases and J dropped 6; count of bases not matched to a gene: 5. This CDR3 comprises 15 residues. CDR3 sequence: CASSLRQGASGELFF. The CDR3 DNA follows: TGTGCCAGCAGCTTAAGGCAGGGGGCGTCCGGGGAGCTGTTTTTT.

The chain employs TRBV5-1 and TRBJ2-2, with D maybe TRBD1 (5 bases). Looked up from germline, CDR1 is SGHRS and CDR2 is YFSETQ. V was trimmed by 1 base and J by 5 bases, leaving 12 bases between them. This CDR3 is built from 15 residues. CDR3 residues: CASSLYLGDTGELFF. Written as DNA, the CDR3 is TGCGCCAGCAGCTTGTACTTAGGGGATACCGGGGAGCTGTTTTTT.

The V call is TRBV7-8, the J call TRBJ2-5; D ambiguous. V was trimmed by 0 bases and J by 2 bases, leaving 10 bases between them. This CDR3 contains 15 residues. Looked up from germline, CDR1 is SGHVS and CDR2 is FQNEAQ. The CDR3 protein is CASSLAFGEQETQYF. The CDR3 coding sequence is TGTGCCAGCAGCTTAGCGTTTGGGGAACAAGAGACCCAGTACTTC.

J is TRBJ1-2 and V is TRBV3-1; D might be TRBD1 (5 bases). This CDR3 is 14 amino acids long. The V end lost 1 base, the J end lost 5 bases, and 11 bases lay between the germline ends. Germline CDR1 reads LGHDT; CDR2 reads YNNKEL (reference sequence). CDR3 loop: CASSQGIGTYGYTF. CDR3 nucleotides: TGTGCCAGCAGCCAAGGAATAGGGACTTATGGCTACACCTTC.

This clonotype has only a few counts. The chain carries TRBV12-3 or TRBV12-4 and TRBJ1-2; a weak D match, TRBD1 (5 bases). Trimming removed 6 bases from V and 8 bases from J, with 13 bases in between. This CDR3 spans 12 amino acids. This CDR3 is CASSLKGWGYTF. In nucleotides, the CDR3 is TGTGCCAGCAGCTTAAAGGGGTGGGGCTACACCTTC.

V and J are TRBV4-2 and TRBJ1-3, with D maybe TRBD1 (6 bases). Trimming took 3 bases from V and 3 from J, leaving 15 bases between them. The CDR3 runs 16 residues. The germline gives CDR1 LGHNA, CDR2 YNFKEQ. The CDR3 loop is CASSHASGGYGNTIYF. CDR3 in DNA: TGTGCCAGCAGCCATGCGTCGGGGGGCTATGGAAACACCATATATTTT.

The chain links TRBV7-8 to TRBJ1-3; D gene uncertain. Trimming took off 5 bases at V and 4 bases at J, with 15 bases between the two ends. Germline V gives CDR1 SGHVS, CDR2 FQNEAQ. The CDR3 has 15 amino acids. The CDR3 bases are TGTGCCAGCAGCCGCGGACCGACTCCAGGAAACACCATATATTTT. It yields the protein CASSRGPTPGNTIYF.

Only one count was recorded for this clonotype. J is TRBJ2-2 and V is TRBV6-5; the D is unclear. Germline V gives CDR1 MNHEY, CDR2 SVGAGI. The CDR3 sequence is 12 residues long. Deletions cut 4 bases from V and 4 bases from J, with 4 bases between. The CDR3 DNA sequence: TGTGCCAGCAGTTCCCCCACCGGGGAGCTGTTTTTT. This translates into CASSSPTGELFF.

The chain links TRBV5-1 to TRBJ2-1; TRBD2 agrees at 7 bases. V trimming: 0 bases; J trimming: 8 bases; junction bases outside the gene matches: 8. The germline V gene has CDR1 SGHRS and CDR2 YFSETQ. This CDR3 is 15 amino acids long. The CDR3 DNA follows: TGCGCCAGCAGCTTGGATCACGGGGGGTTAGATGAGCAGTTCTTC. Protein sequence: CASSLDHGGLDEQFF.

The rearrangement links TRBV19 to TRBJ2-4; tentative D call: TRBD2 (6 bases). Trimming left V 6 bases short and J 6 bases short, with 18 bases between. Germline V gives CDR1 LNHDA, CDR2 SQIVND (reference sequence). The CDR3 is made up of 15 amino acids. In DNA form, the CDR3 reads TGTGCCAGTAGGACGGTGGCCCAGGGAGGAAACATTCAGTACTTC. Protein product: CASRTVAQGGNIQYF.

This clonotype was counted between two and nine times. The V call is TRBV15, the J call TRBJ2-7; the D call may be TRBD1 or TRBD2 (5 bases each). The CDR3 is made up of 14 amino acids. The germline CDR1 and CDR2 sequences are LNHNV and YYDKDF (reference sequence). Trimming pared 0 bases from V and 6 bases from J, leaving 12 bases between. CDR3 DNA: TGTGCCACCAGCAGAGATCCCAAGGGGAGCGAGCAGTACTTC. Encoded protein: CATSRDPKGSEQYF.

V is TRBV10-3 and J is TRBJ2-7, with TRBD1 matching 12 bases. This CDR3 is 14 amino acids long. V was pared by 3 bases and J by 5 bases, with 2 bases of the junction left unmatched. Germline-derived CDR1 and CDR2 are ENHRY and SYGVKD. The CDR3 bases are TGTGCCATCAGTGACGGGACAGGGGGCCACGAGCAGTACTTC. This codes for CAISDGTGGHEQYF.

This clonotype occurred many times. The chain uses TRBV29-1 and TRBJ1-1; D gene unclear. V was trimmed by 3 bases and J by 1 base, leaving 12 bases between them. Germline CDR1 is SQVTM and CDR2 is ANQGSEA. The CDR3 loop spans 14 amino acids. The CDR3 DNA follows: TGCAGCGTTGACCGTCAGCGTCAGAACACTGAAGCTTTCTTT. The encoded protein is CSVDRQRQNTEAFF.

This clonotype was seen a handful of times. The CDR3 reads CASSQDSRDTEAFF. CDR3 nucleotide sequence: TGCGCCAGCAGCCAAGATTCGAGGGACACTGAAGCTTTCTTT. The chain is built from TRBV4-3 and TRBJ1-1; D is ambiguous. V was shortened by 0 bases and J by 3 bases, with 8 bases between the two germline ends. The CDR3 covers 14 residues. The germline gives CDR1 LGHNA, CDR2 YSLEER.

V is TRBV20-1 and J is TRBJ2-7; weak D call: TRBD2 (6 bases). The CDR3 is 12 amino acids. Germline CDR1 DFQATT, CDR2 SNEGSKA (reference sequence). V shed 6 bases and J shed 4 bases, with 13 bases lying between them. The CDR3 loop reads CSAWWGVYEQYF. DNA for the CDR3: TGCAGTGCGTGGTGGGGGGTTTACGAGCAGTACTTC.

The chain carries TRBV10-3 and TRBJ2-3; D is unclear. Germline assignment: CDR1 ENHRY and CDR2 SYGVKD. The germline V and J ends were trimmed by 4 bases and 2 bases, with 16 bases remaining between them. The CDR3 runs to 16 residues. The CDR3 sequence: CAISGNSQPSTDTQYF. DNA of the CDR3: TGTGCCATCAGTGGAAACAGTCAACCTTCCACAGATACGCAGTATTTT.

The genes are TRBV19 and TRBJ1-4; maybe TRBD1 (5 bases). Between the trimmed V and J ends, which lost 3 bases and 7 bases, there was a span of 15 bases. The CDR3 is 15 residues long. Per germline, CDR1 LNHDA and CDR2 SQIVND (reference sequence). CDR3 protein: CASSIRSGTGEKLFF. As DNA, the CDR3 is TGTGCCAGTAGTATCCGGTCGGGGACCGGTGAAAAACTGTTTTTT.

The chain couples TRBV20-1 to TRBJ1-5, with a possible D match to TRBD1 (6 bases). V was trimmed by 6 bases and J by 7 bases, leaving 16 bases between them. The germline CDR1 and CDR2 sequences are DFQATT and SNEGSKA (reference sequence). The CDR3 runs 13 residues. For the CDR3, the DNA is TGCAGTGCGCCCAGGGGTTTGAACCAGCCCCAGCATTTT. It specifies CSAPRGLNQPQHF.

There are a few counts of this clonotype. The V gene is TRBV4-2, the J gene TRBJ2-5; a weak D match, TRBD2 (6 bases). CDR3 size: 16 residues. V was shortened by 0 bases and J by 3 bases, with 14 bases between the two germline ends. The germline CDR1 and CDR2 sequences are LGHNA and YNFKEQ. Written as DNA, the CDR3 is TGTGCCAGCAGCCAAGATCGCCAGGGAGGAAAAGAGACCCAGTACTTC. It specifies CASSQDRQGGKETQYF.

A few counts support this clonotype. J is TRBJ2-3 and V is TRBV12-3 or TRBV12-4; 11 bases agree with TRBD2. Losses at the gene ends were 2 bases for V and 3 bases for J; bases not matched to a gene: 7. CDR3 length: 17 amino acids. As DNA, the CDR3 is TGTGCCAGCAGTTTATTGCTAGCGGGAGGACGGACAGATACGCAGTATTTT. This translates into CASSLLLAGGRTDTQYF.

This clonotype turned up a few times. CDR3 region: CASSLSGQGRSNSPLHF. DNA of the CDR3: TGCGCCAGCAGCTTGTCGGGACAGGGGCGAAGTAATTCACCCCTCCACTTT. The chain couples TRBV5-1 to TRBJ1-6; TRBD1 agrees at 10 bases. CDR3 size: 17 residues. With 1 base clipped from V and 6 bases from J, the junction kept 7 bases outside the gene matches. Germline V gene lookup returns CDR1 SGHRS and CDR2 YFSETQ.